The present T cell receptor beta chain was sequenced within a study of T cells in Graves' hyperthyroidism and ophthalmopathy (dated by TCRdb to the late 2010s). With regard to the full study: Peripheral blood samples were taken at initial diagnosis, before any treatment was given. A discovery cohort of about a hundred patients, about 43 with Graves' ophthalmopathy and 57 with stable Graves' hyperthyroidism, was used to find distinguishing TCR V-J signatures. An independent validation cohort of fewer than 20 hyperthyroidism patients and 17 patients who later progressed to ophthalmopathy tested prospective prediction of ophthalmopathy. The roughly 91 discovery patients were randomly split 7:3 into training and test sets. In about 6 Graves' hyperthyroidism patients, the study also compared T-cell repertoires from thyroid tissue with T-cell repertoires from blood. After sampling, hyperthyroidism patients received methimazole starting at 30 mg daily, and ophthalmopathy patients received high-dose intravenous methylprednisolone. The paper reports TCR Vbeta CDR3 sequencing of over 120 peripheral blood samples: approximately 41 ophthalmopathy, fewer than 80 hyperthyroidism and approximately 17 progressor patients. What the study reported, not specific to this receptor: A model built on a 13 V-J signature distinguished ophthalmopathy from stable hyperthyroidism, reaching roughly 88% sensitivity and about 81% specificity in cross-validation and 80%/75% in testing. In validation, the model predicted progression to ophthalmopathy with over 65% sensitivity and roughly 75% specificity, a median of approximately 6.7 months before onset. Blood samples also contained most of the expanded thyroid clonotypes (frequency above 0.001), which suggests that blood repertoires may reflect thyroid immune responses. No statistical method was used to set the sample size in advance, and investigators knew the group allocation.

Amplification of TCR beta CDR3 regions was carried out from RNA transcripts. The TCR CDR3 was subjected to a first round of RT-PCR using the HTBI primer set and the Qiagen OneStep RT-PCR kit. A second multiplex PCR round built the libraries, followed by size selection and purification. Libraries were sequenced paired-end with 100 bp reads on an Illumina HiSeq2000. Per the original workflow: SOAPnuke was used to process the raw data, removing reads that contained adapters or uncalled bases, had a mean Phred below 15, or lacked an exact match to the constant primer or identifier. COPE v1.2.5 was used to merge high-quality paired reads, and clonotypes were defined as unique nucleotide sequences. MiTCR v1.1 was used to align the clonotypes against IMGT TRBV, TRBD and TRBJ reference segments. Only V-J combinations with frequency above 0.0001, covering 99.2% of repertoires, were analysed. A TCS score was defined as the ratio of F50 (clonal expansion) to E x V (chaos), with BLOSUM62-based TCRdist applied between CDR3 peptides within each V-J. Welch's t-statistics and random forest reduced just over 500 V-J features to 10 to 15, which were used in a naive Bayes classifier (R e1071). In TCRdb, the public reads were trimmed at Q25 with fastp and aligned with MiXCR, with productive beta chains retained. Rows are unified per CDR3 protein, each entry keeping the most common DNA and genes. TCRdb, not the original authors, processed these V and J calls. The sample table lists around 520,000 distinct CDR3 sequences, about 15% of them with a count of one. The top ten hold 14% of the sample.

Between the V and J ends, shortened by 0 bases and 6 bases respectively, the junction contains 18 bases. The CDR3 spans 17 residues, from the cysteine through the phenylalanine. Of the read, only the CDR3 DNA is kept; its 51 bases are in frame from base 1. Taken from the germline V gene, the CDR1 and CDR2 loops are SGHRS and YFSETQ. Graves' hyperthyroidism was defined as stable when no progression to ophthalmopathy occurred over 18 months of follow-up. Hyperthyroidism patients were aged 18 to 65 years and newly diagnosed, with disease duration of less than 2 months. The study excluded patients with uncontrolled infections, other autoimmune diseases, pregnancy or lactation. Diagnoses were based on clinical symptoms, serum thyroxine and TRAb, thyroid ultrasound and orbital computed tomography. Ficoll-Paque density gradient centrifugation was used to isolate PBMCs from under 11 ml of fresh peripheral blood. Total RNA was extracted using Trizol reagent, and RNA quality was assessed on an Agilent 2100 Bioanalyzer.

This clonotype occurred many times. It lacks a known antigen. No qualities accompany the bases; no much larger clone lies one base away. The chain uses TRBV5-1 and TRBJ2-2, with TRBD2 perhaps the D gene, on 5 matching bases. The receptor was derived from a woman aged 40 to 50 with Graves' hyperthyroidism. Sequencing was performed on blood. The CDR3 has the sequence CASSLAPSTLGSGELFF. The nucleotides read TGCGCCAGCAGCTTGGCGCCTAGCACCCTAGGGTCCGGGGAGCTGTTTTTT.